This paragraph reports one T cell receptor beta chain. TCRdb's table, derived via immunoSEQ multiplex PCR, lists solely in-frame clones and lacks some. Of roughly 330,000 clones in the sample, under 90% were seen once. Enrollees, roughly 18 to 90 years old, lived in 20 to 25 US areas. Categorization into cohorts depended on clinical history that participants reported. The recovered donors of Cohort 3 showed two negative PCRs, clearance, or symptom resolution. The J segment lost 6 bases and the V segment lost 3 bases, leaving 1 base of the junction unmatched. Germline loops: CDR1 KGHSH, CDR2 LQKENI. The CDR3 spans 14 residues. The sample originates from a study of blood T cell repertoires in COVID-19.

The receptor comes from a woman younger than 30 who had recovered from COVID-19. This sequence joins TRBV18 and TRBJ1-4; 10 bases are shared with TRBD1. Sequenced material: PBMCs or T cells enriched from blood (not recorded which). The CDR3 coding sequence is TGTGCCAGCTCACCCGGGACAGGGGATGAAAAACTGTTTTTT. The encoded protein is CASSPGTGDEKLFF. Full variable domain (outside the CDR3, taken from reference TRBV18 and TRBJ1-4): NAGVMQNPRHLVRRRGQEARLRCSPMKGHSHVYWYRQLPEEGLKFMVYLQKENIIDESGMPKERFSAEFPKEGPSILRIQQVVRGDSAAYFCASSPGTGDEKLFFGSGTQLSVL.